One and the same sample provided the 17 T cell receptor beta chains below, sequenced in a study of shared clonotypes between healthy human individuals. Produced via immunoSEQ multiplex PCR; TCRdb's table is partial and in-frame only. This table holds a few million clones, under 95% found once. Material for sequencing was naive CD4+ T cells from PBMCs. Described subset: CD45RA+ positively selected. The receptors come from a man between 18 and 29 years old in good health. Some clones in this sample may be carry-over from other donors' samples.

Regarding this clone: Other nucleotide sequences in the sample specify the same CDR3. The genes are TRBV5-6 and TRBJ1-1, with a weak D call TRBD1 (5 bases). Trimming pared 0 bases from V and 4 bases from J, leaving 10 bases between. Germline V lookup: CDR1 SGHDT, CDR2 YYEEEE. This CDR3 has 14 residues. CDR3 amino acids: CASSLVGPGTEAFF. The CDR3 DNA reads as TGTGCCAGCAGCTTGGTGGGGCCGGGCACTGAAGCTTTCTTT.

J is TRBJ1-6 and V is TRBV7-9; the D gene is possibly TRBD1 (5 bases). CDR1 and CDR2 from the germline V gene are SEHNR and FQNEAQ (reference sequence). Trimming pared 3 bases from V and 10 bases from J, leaving 16 bases between. The CDR3 extends over 15 amino acids. The CDR3 here is CASSFGAGIGSPLHF. Written as DNA, the CDR3 is TGTGCCAGCAGCTTTGGGGCAGGGATAGGCTCACCCCTCCACTTT.

The chain uses TRBV7-6 and TRBJ2-4; the D gene could be TRBD1 or TRBD2 (5 bases each). This CDR3 region has 13 residues. Trimming shortened V by 4 bases and J by 6 bases, and 10 bases separated the two germline ends. Per the germline V gene, CDR1 is SGHVS and CDR2 is FNYEAQ. Here the CDR3 reads CASSSGTGNIQYF. CDR3 sequence (DNA): TGTGCCAGCAGCTCCGGGACGGGAAACATTCAGTACTTC.

This chain joins TRBV7-2 and TRBJ2-7, with 7 bases that match TRBD2. Germline CDR1 SGHTA, CDR2 FQGNSA. The CDR3 runs 15 residues. V lost 1 base to trimming and J lost 2 bases; unmatched junction nucleotides: 5. Here the CDR3 reads CASSLGSGAAYEQYF. The CDR3 DNA follows: TGTGCCAGCAGCTTAGGAAGCGGGGCAGCCTACGAGCAGTACTTC.

The V and J genes are TRBV11-1 and TRBJ2-7, with 8 positions matching TRBD1. Germline-derived CDR1 and CDR2 are SGHAT and FQDESV (reference sequence). The V and J ends lost 3 bases and 3 bases, in that order; junction bases with no gene match: 16. This CDR3 spans 18 amino acids. The CDR3: CASSFGTGDPPTDYEQYF. CDR3 nucleotide sequence: TGTGCCAGCAGCTTTGGGACAGGAGATCCTCCTACCGACTACGAGCAGTACTTC.

The chain uses TRBV29-1 and TRBJ2-5; TRBD1 matches at 12 bases. CDR1 and CDR2 (germline): SQVTM, ANQGSEA. J was trimmed by 5 bases and V by 6 bases; bases with no gene match: 10. The CDR3 consists of 15 residues. The CDR3 DNA reads TGCAGCGTAAACCGGGACAGGGGGCAGGGGGAGACCCAGTACTTC. Protein sequence: CSVNRDRGQGETQYF.

The chain is built from TRBV4-1 and TRBJ2-1, with 10 bases fitting TRBD2. CDR3 length equals 18 residues. The V and J ends lost 4 bases and 5 bases, in that order; junction bases with no gene match: 14. In germline, CDR1 is MGHRA, CDR2 YSYEKL. As DNA, the CDR3 is TGCGCCAGCAGCCGCCGACTACCCCTAGCGGGAGTCAACAATGAGCAGTTCTTC. Protein sequence: CASSRRLPLAGVNNEQFF.

J is TRBJ2-3 and V is TRBV4-2; 11 bases fit TRBD2. Germline assignment: CDR1 LGHNA and CDR2 YNFKEQ. The CDR3 sequence is 16 residues long. The V and J ends lost 0 bases and 3 bases, in that order; junction bases with no gene match: 2. In nucleotides, the CDR3 is TGTGCCAGCAGCCAAGATCCTAGCGGGAGGACAGATACGCAGTATTTT. Its translation: CASSQDPSGRTDTQYF.

The chain is built from TRBV2 and TRBJ2-1, with a weak D call TRBD2 (5 bases). Germline-derived CDR1 and CDR2 are SNHLY and FYNNEI. CDR3 length: 14 amino acids. V shed 8 bases and J shed 4 bases, with 15 bases lying between them. CDR3 amino acids: CASVRGSGYNEQFF. DNA for the CDR3: TGTGCCAGCGTCAGAGGGAGTGGATACAATGAGCAGTTCTTC. The complete variable domain, with remaining parts taken from reference TRBV2 and TRBJ2-1, reads EPEVTQTPSHQVTQMGQEVILRCVPISNHLYFYWYRQILGQKVEFLVSFYNNEISEKSEIFDDQFSVERPDGSNFTLKIRSTKLEDSAMYFCASVRGSGYNEQFFGPGTRLTVL.

The chain uses TRBV5-4 and TRBJ2-7, with D perhaps TRBD2 (5 bases). The CDR3 is made up of 15 amino acids. V was cut by 3 bases and J by 0 bases, with 13 bases left in between. Germline loops: CDR1 SGHNT, CDR2 YYREEE (reference sequence). As DNA, the CDR3 is TGTGCCAGCAGCTCCCCTACACGGGACTCCTACGAGCAGTACTTC. Translated, it gives CASSSPTRDSYEQYF.

This clone has only one observation. The rearrangement joins TRBV28 to TRBJ1-1; the D is unclear. Trimming took 7 bases from V and 4 from J, leaving 16 bases between them. The CDR3 sequence is 14 residues long. Germline V gene data show CDR1 as MDHEN and CDR2 as SYDVKM. The CDR3 loop reads CASISPGRLTEAFF. Written as DNA, the CDR3 is TGTGCCAGCATCTCGCCAGGACGCCTCACTGAAGCTTTCTTT.

The chain joins TRBV5-4 to TRBJ2-7; a possible D gene is TRBD2 (6 bases). The CDR3 covers 15 residues. Germline V gene data show CDR1 as SGHNT and CDR2 as YYREEE (reference sequence). The V end was cut by 4 bases, the J end by 5 bases, with 19 bases between. The CDR3 loop reads CASSGRGSSPHEQYF. In DNA form, the CDR3 reads TGTGCCAGCAGCGGGCGGGGATCGAGCCCCCACGAGCAGTACTTC.

The gene calls are TRBV10-2 and TRBJ1-3; 7 bases line up with TRBD1. The CDR3 covers 16 residues. Germline loops: CDR1 WSHSY, CDR2 SAAADI. J lost 0 bases, V lost 7 bases, and 9 bases had no gene match. In nucleotides, the CDR3 is TGCGCCAGCAAAACAGGGGCCTCGAGCTCTGGAAACACCATATATTTT. Translated: CASKTGASSSGNTIYF.

The chain recombines TRBV9 with TRBJ2-1; D gene unclear. The germline CDR1 and CDR2 sequences are SGDLS and YYNGEE. The CDR3 sequence is 16 residues long. Trimming pared 3 bases from V and 0 bases from J, leaving 13 bases between. The CDR3 is CASSATRGRSYNEQFF. The DNA of the CDR3 is TGTGCCAGCAGCGCCACGCGTGGGCGCTCCTACAATGAGCAGTTCTTC.

This chain links TRBV6-5 with TRBJ1-3, with TRBD1 matching 7 bases. The length of the CDR3 is 13 residues. V lost 10 bases to trimming and J lost 2 bases; unmatched junction nucleotides: 5. Germline CDR1 MNHEY, CDR2 SVGAGI. The CDR3 reads CATQGVPGNTIYF. CDR3 sequence (DNA): TGTGCCACCCAGGGGGTTCCTGGAAACACCATATATTTT.

The V call is TRBV15, the J call TRBJ2-3; the match to TRBD2 covers 9 bases. This CDR3 spans 16 amino acids. Germline-derived CDR1 and CDR2 are LNHNV and YYDKDF (reference sequence). V lost 6 bases, J lost 4 bases, and 11 bases stayed unmatched. The chain's CDR3 is CATSPGTSSLSDTQYF. The DNA for the CDR3 is TGTGCCACCAGTCCCGGGACTAGCTCGTTGTCAGATACGCAGTATTTT.

This chain uses TRBV7-2 with TRBJ1-1, with no clear D. V shed 5 bases and J shed 1 base, with 14 bases lying between them. This CDR3 contains 15 residues. Germline CDR1 reads SGHTA; CDR2 reads FQGNSA. The CDR3 nucleotides read TGTGCCAGCAGCCCATTAGCTCATACGAACACTGAAGCTTTCTTT. Protein product: CASSPLAHTNTEAFF.